The TCR beta chain under discussion was sequenced for a study of control samples from healthy donors and cancer patients. Profiling relied on immunoSEQ multiplex PCR, and the TCRdb table lists in-frame clones only, not all of them. The sample includes roughly 95,000 clones, roughly 92% seen only once; the top ten take around 2.8%. The germline V gene encodes CDR1 MDHEN and CDR2 SYDVKM. The CDR3 is 11 residues long. Trimming left V 3 bases short and J 5 bases short, with 5 bases between. Sequencing was performed on blood. The TCR sequence derives from a human donor in good health. The donor label of this sample is uncertain. The chain recombines TRBV28 with TRBJ2-7; D remains ambiguous. CDR3 residues: CASSFIDEQYF. As DNA, the CDR3 is TGTGCCAGCAGTTTTATCGACGAGCAGTACTTC.